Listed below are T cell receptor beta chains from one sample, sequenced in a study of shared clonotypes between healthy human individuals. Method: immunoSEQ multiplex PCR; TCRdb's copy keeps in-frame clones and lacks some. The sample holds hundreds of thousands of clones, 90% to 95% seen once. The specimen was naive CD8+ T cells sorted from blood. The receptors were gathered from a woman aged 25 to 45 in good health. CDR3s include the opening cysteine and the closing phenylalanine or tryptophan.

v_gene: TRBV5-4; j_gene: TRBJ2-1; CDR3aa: CASSLAGGRDEFF
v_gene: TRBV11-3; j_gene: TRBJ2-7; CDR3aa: CASSLDWGVEQYF
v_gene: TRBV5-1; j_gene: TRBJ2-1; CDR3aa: CASSTSGSRGYNGQFF
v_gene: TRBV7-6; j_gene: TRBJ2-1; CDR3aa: CASSYRTSVISYNEQFF
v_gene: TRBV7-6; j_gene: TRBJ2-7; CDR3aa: CASSPLGGAYEQYF
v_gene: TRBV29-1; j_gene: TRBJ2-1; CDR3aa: CSVEGARSEQFF
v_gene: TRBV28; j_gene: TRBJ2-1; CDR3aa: CASSLYKGRAVNEQFF
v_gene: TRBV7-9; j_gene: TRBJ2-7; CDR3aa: CASSPTGGIDEQYF
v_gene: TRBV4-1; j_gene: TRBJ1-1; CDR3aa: CASHRGAGNTEAFF
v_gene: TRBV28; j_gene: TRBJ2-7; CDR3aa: CASSLTGGPGEQYF
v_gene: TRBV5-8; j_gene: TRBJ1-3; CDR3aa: CASSLVTEAGNTIYF
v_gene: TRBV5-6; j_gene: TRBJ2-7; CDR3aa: CASEGSSYEQYF
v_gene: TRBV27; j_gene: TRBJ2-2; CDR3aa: CASSLPSGSGELFF
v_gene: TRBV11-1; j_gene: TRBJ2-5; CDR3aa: CASSSTGTSYQETQYF
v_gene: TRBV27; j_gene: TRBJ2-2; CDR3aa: CASSSGTNYGELFF
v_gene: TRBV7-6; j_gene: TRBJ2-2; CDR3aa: CASSLGGHGELFF
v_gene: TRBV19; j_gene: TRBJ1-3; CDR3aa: CASPNRGGAGNTIYF
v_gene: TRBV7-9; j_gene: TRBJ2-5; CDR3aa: CASSSRGQGAPPSAQYF
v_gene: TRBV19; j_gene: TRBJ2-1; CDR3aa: CASSPDSPHYEQFF
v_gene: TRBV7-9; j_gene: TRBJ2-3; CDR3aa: CVGGRANTDTQYF
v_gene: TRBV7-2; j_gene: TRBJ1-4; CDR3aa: CASSLGDSFLEKLFF
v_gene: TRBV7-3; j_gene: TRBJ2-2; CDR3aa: CASSRTLRGQNTGELFF